The present T cell receptor (beta chain) was sequenced within a study of blood T cell repertoires in COVID-19. Study as a whole: Sites across the United States, Italy and Spain contributed samples from acute and convalescent COVID-19.

Sequencing was performed with immunoSEQ multiplex PCR; in TCRdb, only in-frame clones are kept and a portion is missing. The table shows 84,000 or so clones, with 75% to 85% occurring only once. Sequencing used peripheral blood. This receptor was taken from a woman older than 75 with acute or convalescent COVID-19.

As DNA, the CDR3 is TGTGCCAGCAGTGCCTATCGGGACACTTTAGCCAAAAACATTCAGTACTTC. Translated, it gives CASSAYRDTLAKNIQYF. The chain has TRBV2 and TRBJ2-4, with a tentative D call TRBD1 (6 bases). CDR1 is SNHLY, CDR2 FYNNEI, per germline. The CDR3 totals 17 residues. V lost 4 bases and J lost 0, with 16 bases in between.